Below, one T cell receptor (beta chain) is given with its context. Its antigen is not known. Investigators divided CD4+ cells into CD45RA+ naive and CD45RA-negative memory subsets. Here immunoSEQ multiplex PCR was the method, and the copy in TCRdb shows in-frame clones only, minus some. The data hold nearly 750,000 clones, with roughly 72% observed a single time. The data were taken from a study of shared clonotypes between healthy human individuals. Study observations and caveats: Clonotypes that were shared across several donors made up around 5% of naive CD4 clonotypes. Shared clonotypes across all four donors exceeded non-shared ones in generation probability.

Trimming at V came to 2 bases and at J to 6 bases, leaving 4 bases not matched to a gene. Looked up from germline, CDR1 is SGHNT and CDR2 is YENEEA. The CDR3 runs to 15 residues. The sequenced sample was memory CD4+ T cells sorted from blood. The subset was: CD45RA-negative fraction. V gene TRBV11-3 combines with J gene TRBJ2-1; 10 bases are a match to TRBD2. This clonotype was sampled from a woman aged 30 to 39 in good health. The CDR3 DNA reads as TGTGCCAGCAGCTTATCAGCGGGAGGGCCCAATGAGCAGTTCTTC. Protein: CASSLSAGGPNEQFF. The variable domain in full, with the rest retrieved from reference TRBV11-3 and TRBJ2-1, is EAGVVQSPRYKIIEKKQPVAFWCNPISGHNTLYWYLQNLGQGPELLIRYENEEAVDDSQLPKDRFSAERLKGVDSTLKIQPAELGDSAVYLCASSLSAGGPNEQFFGPGTRLTVL.